Listed below are T cell receptor beta chains from one sample, sequenced in a study of graft-versus-host responses after intestinal transplantation. These receptors' antigens are unknown. Clones were sequenced by immunoSEQ multiplex PCR, and TCRdb holds only the in-frame ones, with some missing. The sample holds nearly 90,000 clones; around four fifths are singletons and the top ten take 17%. The sample was unstimulated CD8+ T cells sorted from spleen or lymph node cells, taken before intestinal transplant. Source of these receptors: a human donor who received an intestinal transplant. Both conserved end residues are part of each CDR3. D genes are given only for firm matches. A clone size is listed for some rows: how often the clone was seen (once, few, many), or a class if it is expanded.

v_call	clone_size	d_call	j_call	cdr3_aa	cdr3_nt
TRBV19	NA	NA	TRBJ2-5	CASRRITRQETQYF	TGTGCCAGCCGGAGAATAACTAGGCAAGAGACCCAGTACTTC
TRBV11-1	NA	NA	TRBJ1-1	CASSLAHAEAFF	TGTGCCAGCAGCTTAGCGCACGCAGAAGCTTTCTTT
TRBV9	few	TRBD2	TRBJ2-5	CASSAGRGLGETQYF	TGTGCCAGCAGCGCAGGGAGGGGTTTGGGCGAGACCCAGTACTTC
TRBV28	once	TRBD2	TRBJ2-1	CASSLWGLAGLHSYNEQFF	TGTGCCAGCAGTTTATGGGGACTAGCGGGACTCCACTCCTACAATGAGCAGTTCTTC
TRBV27	NA	NA	TRBJ1-1	CASSLSTWGGTEAFF	TGTGCCAGCAGTTTATCTACCTGGGGGGGAACTGAAGCTTTCTTT
TRBV2	NA	NA	TRBJ1-3	CASRRSGSGNTIYF	TGTGCCAGCAGGAGATCAGGGTCAGGAAACACCATATATTTT
TRBV15	NA	TRBD1	TRBJ2-1	CATSVRTGGRDEQFF	TGTGCCACCAGCGTAAGGACAGGGGGTAGGGATGAGCAGTTCTTC
TRBV6-5	NA	TRBD1	TRBJ1-4	CASSQGQPHEKLFF	TGTGCCAGCAGTCAGGGACAGCCTCATGAAAAACTGTTTTTT
TRBV7-6	NA	TRBD1	TRBJ2-3	CASSPRTGGEYAKDTQYF	TGTGCCAGCAGCCCCCGGACAGGGGGGGAATACGCAAAAGATACGCAGTATTTT
TRBV28	NA	NA	TRBJ2-1	CASMVRSGGGYNEQFF	TGTGCCAGCATGGTAAGGTCAGGGGGGGGCTACAATGAGCAGTTCTTC
TRBV7-9	NA	NA	TRBJ2-7	CASSSEAYEQYF	TGTGCCAGCAGCTCTGAAGCCTACGAGCAGTACTTC
TRBV5-1	NA	NA	TRBJ1-1	CASSLFTGEAEAFF	TGCGCCAGCAGCTTGTTTACGGGGGAGGCTGAAGCTTTCTTT
TRBV6-5	NA	TRBD2	TRBJ2-3	CASLGGTSGADTQYF	TGTGCCAGCCTCGGCGGGACTAGCGGGGCAGATACGCAGTATTTT
TRBV19	NA	NA	TRBJ1-5	CASSVSNQPQHF	TGTGCCAGTAGTGTCAGCAATCAGCCCCAGCATTTT
TRBV29-1	NA	NA	TRBJ2-2	CSVGNTNTGELFF	TGCAGCGTTGGGAACACGAACACCGGGGAGCTGTTTTTT
TRBV6-5	NA	NA	TRBJ2-5	CASTLTGAVQETQYF	TGTGCCAGCACCTTAACGGGAGCAGTCCAAGAGACCCAGTACTTC
TRBV19	NA	NA	TRBJ2-7	CASSIVLAESYEQYF	TGTGCCAGTAGTATAGTATTAGCGGAGTCCTACGAGCAGTACTTC
TRBV4-2	NA	TRBD1	TRBJ2-7	CASSQDGGQGAGYYEQYF	TGTGCCAGCAGCCAAGATGGGGGTCAGGGGGCCGGGTATTACGAGCAGTACTTC
TRBV7-4	NA	TRBD2	TRBJ2-2	CASSHRTSGSRNTGELFF	TGTGCCAGCAGCCACCGGACTAGCGGGAGTCGGAACACCGGGGAGCTGTTTTTT
TRBV4-1	NA	NA	TRBJ2-7	CASSQEVNGGYEQYF	TGCGCCAGCAGCCAAGAGGTCAATGGGGGCTACGAGCAGTACTTC
TRBV7-6	NA	NA	TRBJ1-3	CASSLFSRGGSGNTIYF	TGTGCCAGCAGCTTATTTTCTCGTGGGGGATCTGGAAACACCATATATTTT
TRBV27	once	NA	TRBJ2-7	CASSLLQGYEQYF	TGTGCCAGCAGTCTCCTACAGGGCTACGAGCAGTACTTC
TRBV29-1	NA	TRBD1	TRBJ2-7	CGVESGGTYEQYF	TGCGGAGTGGAGTCAGGGGGTACCTACGAGCAGTACTTC
TRBV12-5	NA	NA	TRBJ2-3	CASGPRHLPSTDTQYF	TGTGCTAGTGGTCCGAGACACCTGCCTAGCACAGATACGCAGTATTTT
TRBV12-5	NA	NA	TRBJ2-3	CASGLGGSTDTQYF	TGTGCTAGTGGTTTGGGGGGGAGCACAGATACGCAGTATTTT
TRBV2	NA	NA	TRBJ2-7	CASSEYVTYEQYF	TGTGCCAGCAGTGAATACGTTACCTACGAGCAGTACTTC
TRBV5-4	NA	NA	TRBJ1-2	CASSLGEGDGYTF	TGTGCCAGCAGCTTGGGTGAGGGGGACGGCTACACCTTC
TRBV9	NA	TRBD1	TRBJ1-1	CASSVGDRGFEAFF	TGTGCCAGCAGCGTAGGGGACAGGGGATTTGAAGCTTTCTTT
TRBV6-1	NA	NA	TRBJ2-5	CASSLQGMELETQYF	TGTGCCAGCAGTTTGCAGGGGATGGAGTTGGAGACCCAGTACTTC
TRBV27	NA	NA	TRBJ2-3	CASSFGTLITDTQYF	TGTGCCAGCAGTTTCGGGACTCTTATTACAGATACGCAGTATTTT
TRBV9	NA	TRBD2	TRBJ2-1	CASSASGGLYNEQFF	TGTGCCAGCAGCGCGAGCGGGGGACTATACAATGAGCAGTTCTTC
TRBV6-5	NA	NA	TRBJ2-7	CASSVHTGLDYEQYF	TGTGCCAGCAGTGTCCACACAGGTCTAGACTACGAGCAGTACTTC
TRBV2	NA	NA	TRBJ1-5	CASSESTGAQGQPQHF	TGTGCCAGCAGTGAATCCACGGGGGCGCAGGGTCAGCCCCAGCATTTT
TRBV5-1	NA	TRBD1	TRBJ2-7	CASSVGDSSYEQYF	TGCGCCAGCAGCGTTGGGGACAGCTCCTACGAGCAGTACTTC
TRBV28	NA	TRBD1	TRBJ2-7	CASSLTGVGDEQYF	TGTGCCAGCAGTTTAACAGGGGTTGGAGACGAGCAGTACTTC
TRBV4-1	NA	NA	TRBJ1-3	CASSQGADSGNTIYF	TGTGCCAGCAGCCAAGGGGCAGACTCTGGAAACACCATATATTTT
TRBV27	NA	TRBD2	TRBJ2-7	CASSLLRDYSYEQYF	TGTGCCAGCAGTTTATTAAGGGACTATAGCTACGAGCAGTACTTC
TRBV6-5	NA	NA	TRBJ1-5	CASSYRGGYQPQHF	TGTGCCAGCAGTTATAGAGGGGGATATCAGCCCCAGCATTTT
TRBV6-5	NA	NA	TRBJ2-2	CASSYGSENTGELFF	TGTGCCAGCAGTTACGGCTCAGAGAACACCGGGGAGCTGTTTTTT
TRBV6-4	NA	TRBD1	TRBJ2-7	CASSDGGGTGHLWYF	TGTGCCAGCAGTGACGGAGGCGGGACAGGACACTTGTGGTACTTC
TRBV15	NA	NA	TRBJ2-6	CATSIVKGANVLTF	TGTGCCACCAGCATCGTTAAGGGGGCCAACGTCCTGACTTTC